This T cell receptor beta chain derives from a study of T cell repertoires in cytomegalovirus infection. Note on this clonotype: Its cognate antigen is unknown.

In TCRdb, the reads were re-called with MiXCR into one record per CDR3 protein. The sample contains around 230,000 distinct CDR3 sequences, around 35% of which appear only once. Findings and limits, study-wide: Within the response measured ex vivo, HLA-C-restricted CMV-specific TCR beta clonotypes were dominant.

V lost 3 bases and J lost 4, with 11 bases in between. Germline assignment: CDR1 SGDLS and CDR2 YYNGEE. The length of the CDR3 is 14 residues. The chain is built from TRBV9 and TRBJ1-5; possible D gene TRBD1, 6 bases. The TCR originated in a human donor in good health (CMV status not recorded). Some clones in this sample may be carry-over from other donors' samples. The sample consisted of CD8+ T cells from cultured PBMCs, taken from culture after CMV antigen stimulation. The DNA for the CDR3 is TGTGCCAGCAGCGCAGAGGGGGGAAATCAGCCCCAGCATTTT. Encoded protein: CASSAEGGNQPQHF. The variable domain in full, with the rest retrieved from reference TRBV9 and TRBJ1-5, is DSGVTQTPKHLITATGQRVTLRCSPRSGDLSVYWYQQSLDQGLQFLIQYYNGEERAKGNILERFSAQQFPDLHSELNLSSLELGDSALYFCASSAEGGNQPQHFGDGTRLSIL.